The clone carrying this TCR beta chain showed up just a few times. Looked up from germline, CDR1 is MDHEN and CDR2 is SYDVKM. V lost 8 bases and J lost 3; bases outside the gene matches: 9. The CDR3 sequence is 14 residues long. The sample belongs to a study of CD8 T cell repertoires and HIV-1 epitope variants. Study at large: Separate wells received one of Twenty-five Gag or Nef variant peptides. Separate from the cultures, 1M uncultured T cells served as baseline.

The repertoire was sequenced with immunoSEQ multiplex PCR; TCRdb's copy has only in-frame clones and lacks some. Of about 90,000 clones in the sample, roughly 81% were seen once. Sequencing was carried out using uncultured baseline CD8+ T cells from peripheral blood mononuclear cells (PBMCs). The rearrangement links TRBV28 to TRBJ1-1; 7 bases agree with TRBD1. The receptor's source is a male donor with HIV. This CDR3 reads CASAIQGGDTEAFF. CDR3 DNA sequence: TGTGCCAGCGCCATCCAGGGGGGAGACACTGAAGCTTTCTTT.